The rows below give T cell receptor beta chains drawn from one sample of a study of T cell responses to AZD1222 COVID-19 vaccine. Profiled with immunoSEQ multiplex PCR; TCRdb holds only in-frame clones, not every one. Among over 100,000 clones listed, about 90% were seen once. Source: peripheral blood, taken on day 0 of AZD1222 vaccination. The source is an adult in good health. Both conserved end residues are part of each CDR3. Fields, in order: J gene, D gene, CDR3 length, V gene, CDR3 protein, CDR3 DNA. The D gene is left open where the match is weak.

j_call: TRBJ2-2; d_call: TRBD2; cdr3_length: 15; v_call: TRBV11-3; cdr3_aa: CASSPGGVETGELFF; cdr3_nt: TGTGCCAGCAGCCCGGGGGGGGTAGAGACCGGGGAGCTGTTTTTT
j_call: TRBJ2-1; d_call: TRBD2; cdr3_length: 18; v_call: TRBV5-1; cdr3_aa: CASSLYSPAGGNYNEQFF; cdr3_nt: TGCGCCAGCAGCCTCTACTCCCCTGCGGGGGGGAATTACAATGAGCAGTTCTTC
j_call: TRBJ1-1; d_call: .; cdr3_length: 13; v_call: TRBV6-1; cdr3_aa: CASSEDWTAEAFF; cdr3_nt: TGTGCCAGCAGTGAAGACTGGACAGCTGAAGCTTTCTTT
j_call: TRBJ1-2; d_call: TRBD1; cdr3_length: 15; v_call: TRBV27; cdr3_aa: CASSPPGQRSYGYTF; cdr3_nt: TGTGCCAGCAGTCCTCCGGGACAGCGATCCTATGGCTACACCTTC
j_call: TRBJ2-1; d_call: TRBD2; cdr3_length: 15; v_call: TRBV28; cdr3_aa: CASSLQLADYNEQFF; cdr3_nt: TGTGCCAGCAGTTTACAACTAGCGGACTACAATGAGCAGTTCTTC
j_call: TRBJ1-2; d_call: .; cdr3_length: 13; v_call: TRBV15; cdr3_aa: CATSRVGNYGYTF; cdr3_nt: TGTGCCACCAGCAGAGTGGGGAACTATGGCTACACCTTC
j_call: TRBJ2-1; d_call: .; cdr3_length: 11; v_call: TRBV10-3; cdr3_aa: CAIRANNEQFF; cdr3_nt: TGTGCCATCAGGGCAAACAATGAGCAGTTCTTC
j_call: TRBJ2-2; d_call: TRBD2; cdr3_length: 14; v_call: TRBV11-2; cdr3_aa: CASSLGLATGELFF; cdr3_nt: TGTGCCAGCAGCCTCGGACTAGCTACCGGGGAGCTGTTTTTT
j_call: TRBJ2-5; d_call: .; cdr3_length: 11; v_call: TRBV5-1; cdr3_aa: CASSIQETQYF; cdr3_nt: TGCGCCAGCAGCATCCAAGAGACCCAGTACTTC
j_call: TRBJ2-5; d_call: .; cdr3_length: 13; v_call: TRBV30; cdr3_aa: CAWNLKGQETQYF; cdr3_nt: TGTGCCTGGAATTTGAAGGGGCAAGAGACCCAGTACTTC
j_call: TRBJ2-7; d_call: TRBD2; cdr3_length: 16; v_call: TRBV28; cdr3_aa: CASRPYRGERSYEQYF; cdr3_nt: TGTGCCAGCAGACCTTATCGGGGGGAGCGCTCCTACGAGCAGTACTTC